This record looks at one TCR beta chain sequence and its context. Its antigen is still unknown. The data were obtained in a study of cytomegalovirus exposure and HLA in healthy donors. The PCR used 60 Vbeta and 13 Jbeta primers. Some clones are missing from TCRdb's copy, which holds only in-frame ones; the method was immunoSEQ multiplex PCR. The data contain 85,000 to 100,000 clones, around 77% of them singletons. Study-wide results and limits: Using a false discovery rate of 0.05, a later analysis showed that approximately 17,000 TCR beta sequences were associated with HLA alleles. A classifier reportedly called cytomegalovirus status with high sensitivity and specificity. In a later analysis, parvovirus B19, influenza, CMV and Epstein-Barr virus appeared linked to several top co-occurrence clusters.

This CDR3 spans 15 amino acids. V lost 1 base and J 7 bases, leaving 11 bases between the germline ends. Germline-derived CDR1 and CDR2 are KGHSH and LQKENI. The receptor was derived from a man in his fifties or sixties in good health and CMV-seropositive. Sequencing input: PBMCs. The gene calls are TRBV18 and TRBJ1-6; D is undetermined. The CDR3 sequence: CASSPRVGDNSPLHF. Here the CDR3 DNA reads TGTGCCAGCTCACCACGGGTCGGAGACAATTCACCCCTCCACTTT.